This T cell receptor beta chain derives from a study of regulatory T cells in long-lasting Graves disease. Time point here: newly diagnosed GD, antithyroid drugs for less than 3 months. Preparation of the TCR library used RNA extracted from PBMCs. The sample holds many counts of this clonotype. CDR3 length equals 14 residues. V lost 3 bases and J lost 3; bases outside the gene matches: 4. The germline V gene has CDR1 SGDLS and CDR2 YYNGEE. In building TCR beta libraries, iRepertoire HTBI primers were used together with Arm-PCR of CDR3 regions. Each CDR3 protein is one row after TCRdb ran MiXCR on the multiplex PCR reads. The sample carries around 400,000 distinct CDR3 sequences, about 15% recorded once. The sample was also reused in another study, on T cells in Graves' hyperthyroidism and ophthalmopathy. That work contributes: Most clonotypes that expanded in the thyroid above 0.001 also showed up in blood.

This clonotype was sampled from a woman aged 40-49 years with Graves disease. The sample was peripheral blood mononuclear cells (PBMCs), taken at new diagnosis, from a patient treated with antithyroid drugs. J is TRBJ2-5 and V is TRBV9; 8 bases align to TRBD1. This CDR3 is CASSEGQGKETQYF. The CDR3 DNA reads as TGTGCCAGCAGCGAAGGACAGGGAAAAGAGACCCAGTACTTC.